This TCR beta chain was recovered during a study of graft-versus-host responses after intestinal transplantation. Across the study: Anti-thymocyte globulin induction was given to all recipients, followed by tacrolimus and steroids for roughly 3 years. General study results and limits: Allograft clonal ratios (graft-versus-host to host-versus-graft) were high in patients who had graft-donor T cell macrochimerism.

Repertoires were generated with immunoSEQ multiplex PCR, while TCRdb's copy carries only in-frame clones and drops some. Here the sample spans about 40,000 clones, 80% to 95% being singletons. The length of the CDR3 is 14 residues. The germline V gene has CDR1 GTSNPN and CDR2 SVGIG (reference sequence). The V and J ends lost 4 bases and 1 base respectively, with 10 bases between them. This clone was seen just once. The antigen is not known. Material: PBMCs, obtained around 730 days after intestinal transplantation. V gene TRBV30 combines with J gene TRBJ2-2; D remains ambiguous. The source is a human patient who received an intestinal transplant, so some T cells may come from the graft donor. The CDR3: CAWIERMNTGELFF. As DNA, the CDR3 is TGTGCCTGGATCGAGAGGATGAACACCGGGGAGCTGTTTTTT.